Following are 24 T cell receptor beta chains from one sample sequenced in a study of TIL therapy for anti-PD-1-resistant metastatic lung cancer. The immunoSEQ assay was v3. Assay used: immunoSEQ multiplex PCR; TCRdb lists only in-frame clones, some missing. There are approximately 16,000 clones in the sample; over 65% occur only once, and 36% lies in the top ten. Time point in this sample: pre-treatment sample, taken before nivolumab and TIL therapy. The source material was blood, sampled at baseline. These receptors came from a person aged 25 to 80 with non-small cell lung cancer.

This chain connects TRBV10-2 to TRBJ1-3, with no clear D. Trimming pared 0 bases from V and 4 bases from J, leaving 13 bases between. The germline V gene encodes CDR1 WSHSY and CDR2 SAAADI. The CDR3 extends over 16 amino acids. The CDR3 protein is CASSESRGSGGNTIYF. The CDR3 DNA reads as TGCGCCAGCAGTGAGTCTCGGGGATCGGGCGGAAACACCATATATTTT.

This chain joins TRBV7-2 and TRBJ2-6; possible D gene TRBD1, 5 bases. This CDR3 comprises 17 residues. CDR1 and CDR2 (germline): SGHTA, FQGNSA. Trimming shortened V by 0 bases and J by 0 bases, and 9 bases separated the two germline ends. Written as DNA, the CDR3 is TGTGCCAGCAGCTTAGCGGGGCAGAGCTCTGGGGCCAACGTCCTGACTTTC. This translates into CASSLAGQSSGANVLTF.

The V gene is TRBV5-5, the J gene TRBJ2-1, with D possibly TRBD2 on 6 matching bases. The CDR3 loop spans 14 amino acids. Trimming removed 0 bases from V and 3 bases from J, with 7 bases in between. Germline CDR1 SGHKS, CDR2 YYEKEE (reference sequence). Here the CDR3 reads CASSLEGLYNEQFF. In DNA, the CDR3 is TGTGCCAGCAGCTTGGAGGGACTCTACAATGAGCAGTTCTTC.

The chain combines TRBV7-2 with TRBJ2-2; D not resolved. This CDR3 spans 14 amino acids. Germline CDR1 is SGHTA and CDR2 is FQGNSA. The V gene lost 7 bases and the J gene lost 4 bases, with 13 bases spanning the gap. DNA of the CDR3: TGTGCCAGCAACGCCCCTGACATCACCGGGGAGCTGTTTTTT. This codes for CASNAPDITGELFF.

This chain links TRBV7-2 with TRBJ1-1; D call uncertain. The CDR3 covers 16 residues. CDR1 is SGHTA and CDR2 is FQGNSA in the germline V gene. V lost 3 bases to trimming and J lost 0 bases, with 14 bases between them. CDR3 residues: CASSFNRGFMNTEAFF. The CDR3 nucleotides are TGTGCCAGCAGCTTTAACAGAGGCTTCATGAACACTGAAGCTTTCTTT.

This clone was counted only a few times. The chain employs TRBV5-1 and TRBJ1-1, with 8 bases identical to TRBD1. The junction had 5 bases not matched to a gene; V was cut back by 3 bases and J by 4 bases. The CDR3 contains 14 residues. In germline, CDR1 is SGHRS, CDR2 YFSETQ. Here the CDR3 reads CASSYGQGTTEAFF. The CDR3 bases are TGCGCCAGCAGCTACGGACAGGGTACCACTGAAGCTTTCTTT.

V and J are TRBV6-5 and TRBJ2-1; 11 bases line up with TRBD1. The V gene end was trimmed by 0 bases and the J gene end by 9 bases; junction bases not matched to a gene: 7. CDR3 length: 16 residues. CDR1 is MNHEY, CDR2 SVGAGI, per germline. CDR3 loop: CASSYSRGQGVGEQFF. CDR3 DNA sequence: TGTGCCAGCAGTTACTCTCGGGGACAGGGGGTGGGTGAGCAGTTCTTC.

V gene TRBV9 combines with J gene TRBJ2-1, with a possible D match to TRBD2 (5 bases). V was cut by 0 bases and J by 8 bases, with 9 bases left in between. CDR1 and CDR2 (germline): SGDLS, YYNGEE. The CDR3 covers 13 residues. This CDR3 is CASSVGVGDEQFF. DNA of the CDR3: TGTGCCAGCAGCGTAGGGGTGGGAGATGAGCAGTTCTTC.

Notes on this clone: The junction differs from germline at one of its ends, possibly a read error. This chain links TRBV5-8 with TRBJ2-7; 9 bases are a match to TRBD1. The CDR3 length is 14 residues. Germline CDR1 reads SGHTS; CDR2 reads YDEGEE. This CDR3 reads CASSSGTGLYKQYF. The CDR3 DNA follows: TGTGCCAGCAGCTCCGGGACAGGGCTCTACAAGCAGTACTTC.

The rearrangement joins TRBV7-9 to TRBJ2-2; tentative D call: TRBD1 (5 bases). The V end lost 5 bases, the J end lost 1 base, and 5 bases lay between the germline ends. Germline lookup yields CDR1 SEHNR and CDR2 FQNEAQ (reference sequence). The CDR3 is 13 residues long. CDR3 region: CASSRGNTGELFF. The CDR3 DNA sequence: TGTGCCAGCAGCAGGGGGAACACCGGGGAGCTGTTTTTT.

J is TRBJ1-2 and V is TRBV27, with D uncertain. The V end lost 5 bases, the J end lost 2 bases, and 9 bases lay between the germline ends. Germline V lookup: CDR1 MNHEY, CDR2 SMNVEV (reference sequence). This CDR3 spans 13 amino acids. The CDR3 is CASSALNNYGYTF. The CDR3 DNA is TGTGCCAGCAGTGCACTAAACAACTATGGCTACACCTTC.

The chain links TRBV4-1 to TRBJ2-3; 7 bases match TRBD2. Germline V gene data show CDR1 as MGHRA and CDR2 as YSYEKL. This CDR3 region has 16 residues. V shed 0 bases, J shed 3 bases, and the junction held 6 bases outside the gene matches. DNA for the CDR3: TGCGCCAGCAGCCAAGAGGCTAGCGGTTGGACAGATACGCAGTATTTT. It encodes CASSQEASGWTDTQYF.

The table lists this clone with a count of one. This chain uses TRBV10-3 with TRBJ1-2; unclear D gene. Germline V gives CDR1 ENHRY, CDR2 SYGVKD. With 9 bases removed from V and 1 base from J, the gap between germline ends came to 30 bases. The CDR3 is 19 residues long. The CDR3 region has the DNA TGTGCCATAATGGCCCTGCGTTATAGGAACCCCGGGAGTAACTATGGCTACACCTTC. It is translated as CAIMALRYRNPGSNYGYTF.

J is TRBJ2-3 and V is TRBV10-1, with TRBD2 matching over 7 bases. V dropped 8 bases and J dropped 2; count of bases not matched to a gene: 4. Germline V CDR1 and CDR2: WNHNN, SYGVQD (reference sequence). This CDR3 spans 13 amino acids. CDR3 amino acids: CASGDYPTDTQYF. In DNA, the CDR3 is TGCGCCAGCGGGGACTATCCCACAGATACGCAGTATTTT.

This clone was counted only a few times. The CDR3 DNA reads TGTGCCAGCAGCCTACCAGGGAGCTCCTATAATTCACCCCTCCACTTT. Amino acids: CASSLPGSSYNSPLHF. V is TRBV5-4 and J is TRBJ1-6; perhaps TRBD1 as D (5 bases). Trimming pared 4 bases from V and 0 bases from J, leaving 11 bases between. This CDR3 spans 16 amino acids. From germline, CDR1 is SGHNT and CDR2 YYREEE (reference sequence).

The V and J genes are TRBV11-2 and TRBJ1-1, with D unclear. CDR1 is SGHAT, CDR2 FQNNGV, per germline. The CDR3 is made up of 16 amino acids. Trimming removed 5 bases from V and 0 bases from J, with 16 bases in between. As DNA, the CDR3 is TGTGCCAGCAGCCCCGACGGAGGGATCCTGAACACTGAAGCTTTCTTT. This codes for CASSPDGGILNTEAFF.

V gene TRBV15 combines with J gene TRBJ1-5; TRBD1 matches at 10 bases. Germline V gives CDR1 LNHNV, CDR2 YYDKDF (reference sequence). The CDR3 has 14 amino acids. V trimming: 6 bases; J trimming: 6 bases; junction bases outside the gene matches: 5. Here the CDR3 DNA reads TGTGCCACCAGACTTGACAGGGGGCTTCAGCCCCAGCATTTT. Protein: CATRLDRGLQPQHF. Together with reference TRBV15 and TRBJ1-5, the CDR3 gives the full variable domain: DAMVIQNPRYQVTQFGKPVTLSCSQTLNHNVMYWYQQKSSQAPKLLFHYYDKDFNNEADTPDNFQSRRPNTSFCFLDIRSPGLGDTAMYLCATRLDRGLQPQHFGDGTRLSIL.

The J gene is TRBJ1-2, the V gene TRBV7-2; possible D gene TRBD1, 6 bases. The CDR3 covers 16 residues. The germline gives CDR1 SGHTA, CDR2 FQGNSA. Trimming cost V 5 bases and J 4 bases, with 20 bases left between them. The CDR3 nucleotides read TGTGCCAGCAGCCCAACCTCTGGGGGCAGGACCTATGGCTACACCTTC. Translating it yields CASSPTSGGRTYGYTF. Using reference TRBV7-2 and TRBJ1-2 for the parts outside the CDR3, the full variable domain is GAGVSQSPSNKVTEKGKDVELRCDPISGHTALYWYRQSLGQGLEFLIYFQGNSAPDKSGLPSDRFSAERTGGSVSTLTIQRTQQEDSAVYLCASSPTSGGRTYGYTFGSGTRLTVV.

The V gene is TRBV19, the J gene TRBJ2-7, with D perhaps TRBD2 (6 bases). The V gene lost 7 bases and the J gene lost 7 bases, with 17 bases spanning the gap. Per germline, CDR1 LNHDA and CDR2 SQIVND (reference sequence). This CDR3 has 13 amino acids. CDR3 coding DNA: TGTGCCAGTATCGGGGGATTTGGGAAAGAGCAGTACTTC. Protein: CASIGGFGKEQYF. The full variable domain, with the rest looked up from reference TRBV19 and TRBJ2-7, is DGGITQSPKYLFRKEGQNVTLSCEQNLNHDAMYWYRQDPGQGLRLIYYSQIVNDFQKGDIAEGYSVSREKKESFPLTVTSAQKNPTAFYLCASIGGFGKEQYFGPGTRLTVT.

V gene TRBV5-1 combines with J gene TRBJ2-1, with TRBD1 matching over 7 bases. The CDR3 runs 17 residues. Germline V gene lookup returns CDR1 SGHRS and CDR2 YFSETQ. Trimming removed 1 base from V and 0 bases from J; junction bases left unmatched: 7. The CDR3 DNA follows: TGCGCCAGCAGCTTGATTGTAGGACAGGACTCCTACAATGAGCAGTTCTTC. Protein product: CASSLIVGQDSYNEQFF. The whole variable domain, remainder taken from reference TRBV5-1 and TRBJ2-1, is KAGVTQTPRYLIKTRGQQVTLSCSPISGHRSVSWYQQTPGQGLQFLFEYFSETQRNKGNFPGRFSGRQFSNSRSEMNVSTLELGDSALYLCASSLIVGQDSYNEQFFGPGTRLTVL.

The gene calls are TRBV20-1 and TRBJ2-3, with 7 nucleotides matching TRBD1. J lost 5 bases, V lost 5 bases, and 1 base had no gene match. The germline gives CDR1 DFQATT, CDR2 SNEGSKA (reference sequence). CDR3 length equals 11 residues. CDR3: CSAGDRDTQYF. The CDR3 nucleotides read TGCAGTGCTGGGGACAGAGATACGCAGTATTTT.

This chain links TRBV5-4 with TRBJ2-1; TRBD2 agrees at 9 bases. Germline CDR1 and CDR2: SGHNT and YYREEE (reference sequence). V trimming: 0 bases; J trimming: 10 bases; junction bases outside the gene matches: 8. This CDR3 has 15 amino acids. CDR3 region: CASSLASGRSSEQFF. CDR3 nucleotide sequence: TGTGCCAGCAGCTTGGCGAGCGGGAGGTCGAGCGAGCAGTTCTTC.

The chain couples TRBV7-9 to TRBJ1-3, with D perhaps matching TRBD1 (5 bases). V was shortened by 5 bases and J by 2 bases, with 16 bases between the two germline ends. The germline CDR1 and CDR2 sequences are SEHNR and FQNEAQ (reference sequence). The CDR3 is 16 residues long. CDR3 amino acids: CASSPRDVGPGNTIYF. Written as DNA, the CDR3 is TGTGCCAGCAGCCCCCGGGACGTAGGGCCTGGAAACACCATATATTTT.

DNA of the CDR3: TGTGCCAGCAGCGTAGCGGGCGGGGAGCTGTTTTTT. Encoded protein: CASSVAGGELFF. The J gene is TRBJ2-2, the V gene TRBV9; D unclear. Germline values: CDR1 SGDLS, CDR2 YYNGEE. The CDR3 has 12 amino acids. V gave up 0 bases and J gave up 7 bases, with 4 bases separating them.